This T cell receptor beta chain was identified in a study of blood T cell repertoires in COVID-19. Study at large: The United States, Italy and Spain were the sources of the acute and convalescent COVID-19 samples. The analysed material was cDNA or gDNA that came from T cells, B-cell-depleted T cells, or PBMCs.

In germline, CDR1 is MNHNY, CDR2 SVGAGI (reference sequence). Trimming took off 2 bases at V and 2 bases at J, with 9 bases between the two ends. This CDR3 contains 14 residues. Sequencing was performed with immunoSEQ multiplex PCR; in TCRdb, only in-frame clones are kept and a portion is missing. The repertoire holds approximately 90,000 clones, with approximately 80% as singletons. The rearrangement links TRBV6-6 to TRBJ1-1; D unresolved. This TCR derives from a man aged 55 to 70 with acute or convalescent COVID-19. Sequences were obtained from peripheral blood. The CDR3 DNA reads TGTGCCAGCAGTTACGGTTCAGGTAACACTGAAGCTTTCTTT. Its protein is CASSYGSGNTEAFF.